Only one count was recorded for the clone carrying this T cell receptor (beta chain). Its antigen is currently unknown. This sample is part of a study of blood T cells in healthy people across ages. The individuals who served as donors were healthy Caucasians living in Russia, aged roughly 6 to 90. Isolation yielded PBMCs, at least 7 million per sample, in every case. Study observations and caveats: The authors considered diversity estimates from one million T cells to be underestimates.

Per the germline V gene, CDR1 is SGHTS and CDR2 is YDEGEE. The CDR3 is 16 residues long. V lost 0 bases and J lost 0, with 7 bases in between. The use of a sample-barcoded 5' primer and a J-beta primer mix characterized a second PCR of about 7 to 12 cycles. There were at least 3 million CDR3-containing paired-end reads obtained from each sample. TCRdb processed the 5' RACE reads anew with MiXCR; each CDR3 protein has one entry. The sample lists approximately 790,000 distinct CDR3 sequences, 55% to 65% occurring once. The V and J genes are TRBV5-8 and TRBJ2-6, with D unclear. This clonotype was sampled from a man aged 25 to 45 in good health. Sequenced: blood. DNA of the CDR3: TGTGCCAGCAGCTTGGGTTGGGACTCTGGGGCCAACGTCCTGACTTTC. Amino acids: CASSLGWDSGANVLTF.